This passage covers 25 T cell receptor beta chains from one sample sequenced in a study of glioma-infiltrating T cells after dendritic cell vaccination. Method: immunoSEQ multiplex PCR; TCRdb's copy keeps in-frame clones and lacks some. The table includes around 67,000 clones, 81% detected once. Material: blood, obtained before dendritic cell vaccination. All receptors derive from a human donor with glioblastoma.

The CDR3 loop reads CASSYGQSNQPQHF. DNA of the CDR3: TGTGCCAGCAGTTACGGGCAGAGCAATCAGCCCCAGCATTTT. V gene TRBV6-5 combines with J gene TRBJ1-5, with D unresolved. This CDR3 is built from 14 residues. V was clipped by 2 bases and J by 1 base, with 6 bases between them. Germline V gene data show CDR1 as MNHEY and CDR2 as SVGAGI.

The rearrangement links TRBV4-3 to TRBJ2-5; 13 positions agree with TRBD2. V trimming: 3 bases; J trimming: 2 bases; junction bases outside the gene matches: 3. The CDR3 is 16 amino acids. Germline V gene data show CDR1 as LGHNA and CDR2 as YSLEER. CDR3 nucleotide sequence: TGCGCCAGCAGCCAGGGGACTAGCGGGGAACAAGAGACCCAGTACTTC. Its protein product is CASSQGTSGEQETQYF.

The chain recombines TRBV5-1 with TRBJ2-3, with TRBD2 identical over 8 bases. V lost 6 bases and J lost 3; bases outside the gene matches: 6. CDR3 length equals 14 residues. Germline CDR1 reads SGHRS; CDR2 reads YFSETQ. The CDR3 nucleotides are TGCGCCAGCACCACGGGGGGGCAGACAGATACGCAGTATTTT. Residues: CASTTGGQTDTQYF.

The chain uses TRBV29-1 and TRBJ2-2, with 7 bases aligning to TRBD1. J was trimmed by 6 bases and V by 6 bases; bases with no gene match: 13. The CDR3 runs to 15 residues. Germline assignment: CDR1 SQVTM and CDR2 ANQGSEA. The CDR3 region has the DNA TGCAGCGTGATAGTCTGGGCAGGGGGATCCGGGGAGCTGTTTTTT. This translates into CSVIVWAGGSGELFF.

The chain uses TRBV6-1 and TRBJ1-1; D may be TRBD1 (6 bases). Trimming removed 4 bases from V and 11 bases from J, with 23 bases in between. CDR3 length: 15 amino acids. Germline V gene data show CDR1 as MNHNS and CDR2 as SASEGT. The CDR3 loop is CASSGGQLGASWAFF. For the CDR3, the DNA is TGTGCCAGCAGTGGCGGACAGTTGGGAGCTTCGTGGGCTTTCTTT.

V usage is TRBV6-5 and J usage is TRBJ1-2; D gene uncertain. Germline V gene lookup returns CDR1 MNHEY and CDR2 SVGAGI. The length of the CDR3 is 15 residues. V gave up 2 bases and J gave up 3 bases, with 13 bases separating them. The CDR3 reads CASSYAGSGHYGYTF. The CDR3 DNA sequence: TGTGCCAGCAGTTACGCGGGATCGGGTCACTATGGCTACACCTTC.

CDR3 sequence: CASSYSTTGFDTQYF. The DNA for the CDR3 is TGTGCCAGCAGTTACTCGACTACAGGGTTTGATACGCAGTATTTT. The chain carries TRBV6-5 and TRBJ2-3; possible D gene TRBD1, 6 bases. Trimming stripped 0 bases from V and 6 bases from J, with 13 bases between. Germline CDR1 MNHEY, CDR2 SVGAGI. This CDR3 has 15 amino acids.

The chain has TRBV19 and TRBJ1-1, with D maybe TRBD1 (6 bases). The CDR3 loop spans 14 amino acids. The germline V gene has CDR1 LNHDA and CDR2 SQIVND (reference sequence). V was pared by 3 bases and J by 4 bases, with 12 bases between. The CDR3 sequence: CASSIFTGSTEAFF. In nucleotides, the CDR3 is TGTGCCAGTAGTATCTTCACAGGGAGCACTGAAGCTTTCTTT. Combining the CDR3 with reference TRBV19 and TRBJ1-1 gives the whole variable domain DGGITQSPKYLFRKEGQNVTLSCEQNLNHDAMYWYRQDPGQGLRLIYYSQIVNDFQKGDIAEGYSVSREKKESFPLTVTSAQKNPTAFYLCASSIFTGSTEAFFGQGTRLTVV.

The J gene is TRBJ1-6, the V gene TRBV6-1, with D possibly matching TRBD1 (5 bases). CDR1 and CDR2 from the germline V gene are MNHNS and SASEGT. This CDR3 contains 15 residues. V lost 5 bases and J 5 bases, leaving 13 bases between the germline ends. This CDR3 is CASSSQGSNNSPLHF. In DNA form, the CDR3 reads TGTGCCAGCAGTTCGCAGGGTTCGAATAATTCACCCCTCCACTTT.

V gene TRBV2 combines with J gene TRBJ2-1; 7 nucleotides line up with TRBD2. In germline, CDR1 is SNHLY, CDR2 FYNNEI. After removal of 8 bases from V and 10 bases from J, the junction contained 11 bases not matched to a gene. The CDR3 extends over 13 amino acids. The CDR3 is CASGWTSQGEQFF. The CDR3 DNA reads as TGTGCCAGCGGGTGGACTAGTCAAGGGGAGCAGTTCTTC.

The rearrangement uses TRBV5-4 and TRBJ1-1; maybe TRBD1 (5 bases). CDR1 and CDR2 from the germline V gene are SGHNT and YYREEE (reference sequence). The CDR3 runs to 13 residues. The ends were cut back, 1 base at V and 1 base at J, with 5 bases in the middle. The CDR3 region has the DNA TGTGCCAGCAGCTTGCAGGGGAACACTGAAGCTTTCTTT. Its translation: CASSLQGNTEAFF.

The rearrangement links TRBV5-1 to TRBJ1-1; 7 bases are a match to TRBD1. Trimming at V came to 0 bases and at J to 6 bases, leaving 2 bases not matched to a gene. Germline CDR1 reads SGHRS; CDR2 reads YFSETQ. The CDR3 runs 13 residues. The CDR3 nucleotides are TGCGCCAGCAGCTTGGGACAGGGACCTGAAGCTTTCTTT. It translates to CASSLGQGPEAFF.

The chain employs TRBV6-5 and TRBJ2-2, with 8 bases that match TRBD2. CDR1 MNHEY and CDR2 SVGAGI come from the germline V gene. This CDR3 spans 12 amino acids. CDR3 residues: CAIAGSSGELFF. The CDR3 DNA sequence: TGTGCGATAGCGGGGAGCTCCGGGGAGCTGTTTTTT.

The rearrangement links TRBV7-6 to TRBJ2-1; TRBD1 matches at 9 bases. CDR3 length: 13 amino acids. The germline CDR1 and CDR2 sequences are SGHVS and FNYEAQ. With 1 base clipped from V and 8 bases from J, the junction kept 0 bases outside the gene matches. CDR3: CASSLDRGHEQFF. CDR3 DNA sequence: TGTGCCAGCAGCTTAGACAGGGGGCATGAGCAGTTCTTC.

The gene calls are TRBV11-3 and TRBJ2-7; a weak D match, TRBD1 (5 bases). The CDR3 is 14 amino acids. With 5 bases removed from V and 4 bases from J, the gap between germline ends came to 15 bases. CDR1 and CDR2 from the germline V gene are SGHNT and YENEEA. The CDR3 region has the DNA TGTGCCAGCAGCCACCAGGGTGGTGGTTACGAGCAGTACTTC. Translating gives CASSHQGGGYEQYF.

The chain is built from TRBV5-5 and TRBJ1-2; 8 positions agree with TRBD1. Germline assignment: CDR1 SGHKS and CDR2 YYEKEE (reference sequence). There are 16 residues in the CDR3. Trimming cost V 3 bases and J 3 bases; bases outside gene matches: 10. The chain's CDR3 is CASSWGRQTGDYGYTF. CDR3 DNA: TGTGCCAGCAGCTGGGGAAGGCAGACAGGGGACTATGGCTACACCTTC.

This clone has just a few counts. The chain is built from TRBV10-3 and TRBJ2-2, with a weak D call TRBD2 (7 bases). Trimming shortened V by 0 bases and J by 5 bases, and 13 bases separated the two germline ends. This CDR3 spans 16 amino acids. CDR1 and CDR2 from the germline V gene are ENHRY and SYGVKD. The CDR3 bases are TGTGCCATCAGTGAGTCGGGGGGGGCAAGTACCGGGGAGCTGTTTTTT. Translating it yields CAISESGGASTGELFF.

V and J are TRBV27 and TRBJ1-5, with D perhaps matching TRBD1 (5 bases). V dropped 2 bases and J dropped 0 bases, with 17 bases sitting between them. Germline V gives CDR1 MNHEY, CDR2 SMNVEV (reference sequence). There are 18 residues in the CDR3. The CDR3 DNA follows: TGTGCCAGCAGTTTAGAGGCAGGGAAACGTAATAGCAATCAGCCCCAGCATTTT. Translated, it gives CASSLEAGKRNSNQPQHF.

V is TRBV5-4 and J is TRBJ1-1; D uncertain. CDR1 and CDR2 (germline): SGHNT, YYREEE (reference sequence). The V gene lost 3 bases and the J gene lost 0 bases, with 6 bases spanning the gap. This CDR3 region has 13 residues. CDR3 coding DNA: TGTGCCAGCAGCTGGAGTATGAACACTGAAGCTTTCTTT. This encodes CASSWSMNTEAFF.

This chain uses TRBV6-5 with TRBJ2-3; D might be TRBD2 (6 bases). Between the trimmed V and J ends, which lost 8 bases and 5 bases, there was a span of 14 bases. The CDR3 loop spans 13 amino acids. The germline gives CDR1 MNHEY, CDR2 SVGAGI. The CDR3 protein is CASRTTGGDTQYF. The CDR3 nucleotides read TGTGCCAGCCGGACTACTGGGGGAGATACGCAGTATTTT.

This clone has a handful of counts. The CDR3 reads CASSKASGGTDTQYF. CDR3 bases: TGTGCCAGCAGTAAGGCTAGCGGAGGCACAGATACGCAGTATTTT. This chain joins TRBV6-4 and TRBJ2-3; 7 bases are shared with TRBD2. Germline V gives CDR1 MRHNA, CDR2 SNTAGT. J lost 1 base, V lost 5 bases, and 6 bases had no gene match. The CDR3 is made up of 15 amino acids.

The rearrangement joins TRBV27 to TRBJ1-1; 7 positions match TRBD1. With V trimmed by 5 bases and J by 7 bases, 7 bases remained unmatched. CDR1 is MNHEY, CDR2 SMNVEV, per germline (reference sequence). The CDR3 is 13 residues long. The CDR3 protein is CASSPRQGGEAFF. The CDR3 nucleotides are TGTGCCAGCAGTCCTAGACAGGGCGGTGAAGCTTTCTTT.

This sequence joins TRBV11-2 and TRBJ2-1, with TRBD2 matching 10 bases. This CDR3 has 18 residues. The trim removed 1 base at V and 6 bases at J, leaving 12 bases unmatched. The germline V gene has CDR1 SGHAT and CDR2 FQNNGV. The CDR3 spells CASSLGTWSGGARNEQFF. CDR3 bases: TGTGCCAGCAGCTTAGGTACGTGGAGCGGGGGGGCCCGCAATGAGCAGTTCTTC.

The chain employs TRBV2 and TRBJ2-3; 13 bases align to TRBD2. The CDR3 spans 16 residues. Germline assignment: CDR1 SNHLY and CDR2 FYNNEI. The J segment lost 0 bases and the V segment lost 6 bases, leaving 3 bases of the junction unmatched. This chain's CDR3 is CASRRLAGGSTDTQYF. For the CDR3, the DNA is TGTGCCAGCAGACGACTAGCGGGGGGAAGCACAGATACGCAGTATTTT.

This sequence joins TRBV19 and TRBJ1-1; the match to TRBD1 covers 10 bases. V trimming: 5 bases; J trimming: 6 bases; junction bases outside the gene matches: 9. Germline assignment: CDR1 LNHDA and CDR2 SQIVND (reference sequence). This CDR3 region has 15 residues. The CDR3 sequence is CASSPTGTGASEAFF. CDR3 DNA sequence: TGTGCCAGTAGTCCGACCGGGACAGGGGCGTCTGAAGCTTTCTTT.